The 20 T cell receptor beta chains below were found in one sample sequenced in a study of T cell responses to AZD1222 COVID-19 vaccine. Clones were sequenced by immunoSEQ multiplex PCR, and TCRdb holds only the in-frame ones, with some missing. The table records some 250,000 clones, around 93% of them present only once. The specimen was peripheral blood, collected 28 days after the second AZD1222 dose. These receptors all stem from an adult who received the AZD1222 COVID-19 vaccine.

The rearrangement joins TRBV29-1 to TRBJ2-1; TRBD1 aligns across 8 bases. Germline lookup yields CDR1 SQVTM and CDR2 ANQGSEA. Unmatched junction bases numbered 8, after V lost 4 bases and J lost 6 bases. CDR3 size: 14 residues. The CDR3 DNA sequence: TGCAGCGTTGTGGTAGGACAGGGATTCAATGAGCAGTTCTTC. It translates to CSVVVGQGFNEQFF.

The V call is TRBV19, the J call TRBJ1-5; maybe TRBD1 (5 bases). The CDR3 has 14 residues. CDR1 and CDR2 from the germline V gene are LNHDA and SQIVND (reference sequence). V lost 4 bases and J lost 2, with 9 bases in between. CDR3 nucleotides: TGTGCCAGTAGTAAGGGGCAACGCAATCAGCCCCAGCATTTT. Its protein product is CASSKGQRNQPQHF.

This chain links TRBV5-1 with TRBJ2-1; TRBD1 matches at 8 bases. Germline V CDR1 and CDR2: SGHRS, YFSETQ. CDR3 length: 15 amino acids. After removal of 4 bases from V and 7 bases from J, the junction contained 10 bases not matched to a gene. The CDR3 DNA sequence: TGCGCCAGCAGCCAGAGGACAGGGAAGATGAATGAGCAGTTCTTC. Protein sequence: CASSQRTGKMNEQFF.

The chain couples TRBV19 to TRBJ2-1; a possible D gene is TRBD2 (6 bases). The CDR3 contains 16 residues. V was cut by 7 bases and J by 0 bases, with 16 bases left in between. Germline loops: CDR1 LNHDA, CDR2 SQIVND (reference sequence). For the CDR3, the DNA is TGTGCCAGTACCCGGGGGTCAAGGAGCTCCTACAATGAGCAGTTCTTC. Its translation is CASTRGSRSSYNEQFF.

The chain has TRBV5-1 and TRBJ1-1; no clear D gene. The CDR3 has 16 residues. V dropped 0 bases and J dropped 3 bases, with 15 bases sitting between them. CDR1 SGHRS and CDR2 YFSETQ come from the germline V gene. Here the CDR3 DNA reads TGCGCCAGCAGCTTGGTGATCGCCCCCCCTTACACTGAAGCTTTCTTT. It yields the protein CASSLVIAPPYTEAFF.

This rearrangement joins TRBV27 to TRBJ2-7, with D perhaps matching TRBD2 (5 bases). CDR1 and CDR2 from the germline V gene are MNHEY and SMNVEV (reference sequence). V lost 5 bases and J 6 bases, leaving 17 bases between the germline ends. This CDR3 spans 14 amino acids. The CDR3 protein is CASSARLGSGEQYF. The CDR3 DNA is TGTGCCAGCAGTGCCCGACTGGGAAGCGGCGAGCAGTACTTC.

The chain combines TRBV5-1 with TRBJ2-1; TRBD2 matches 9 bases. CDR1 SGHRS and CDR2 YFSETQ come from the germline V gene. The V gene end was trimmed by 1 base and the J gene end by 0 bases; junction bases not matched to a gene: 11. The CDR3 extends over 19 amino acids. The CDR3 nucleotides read TGCGCCAGCAGCTTGATGGGGACTAGCTCCCCGAGCTCCTACAATGAGCAGTTCTTC. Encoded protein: CASSLMGTSSPSSYNEQFF.

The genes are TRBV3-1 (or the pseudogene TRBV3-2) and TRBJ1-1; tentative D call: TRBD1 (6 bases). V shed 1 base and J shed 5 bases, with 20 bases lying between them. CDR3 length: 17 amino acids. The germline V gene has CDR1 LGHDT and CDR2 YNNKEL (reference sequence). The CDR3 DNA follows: TGTGCCAGCAGCCAAGGGATGAGTTTGGTTAGGGGGACTGAAGCTTTCTTT. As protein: CASSQGMSLVRGTEAFF.

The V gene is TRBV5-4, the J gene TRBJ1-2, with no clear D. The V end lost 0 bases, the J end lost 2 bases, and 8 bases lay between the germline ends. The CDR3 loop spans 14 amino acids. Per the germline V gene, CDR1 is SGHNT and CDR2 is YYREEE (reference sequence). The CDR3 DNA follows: TGTGCCAGCAGCTTGGGGGCCCCAAACTATGGCTACACCTTC. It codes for CASSLGAPNYGYTF.

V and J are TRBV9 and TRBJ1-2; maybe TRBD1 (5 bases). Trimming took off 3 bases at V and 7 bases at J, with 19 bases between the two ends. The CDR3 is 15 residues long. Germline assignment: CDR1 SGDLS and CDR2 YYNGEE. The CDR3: CASSDSGPGLGGYTF. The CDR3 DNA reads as TGTGCCAGCAGCGACAGCGGACCAGGGTTGGGTGGCTACACCTTC. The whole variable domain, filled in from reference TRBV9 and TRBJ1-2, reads DSGVTQTPKHLITATGQRVTLRCSPRSGDLSVYWYQQSLDQGLQFLIQYYNGEERAKGNILERFSAQQFPDLHSELNLSSLELGDSALYFCASSDSGPGLGGYTFGSGTRLTVV.

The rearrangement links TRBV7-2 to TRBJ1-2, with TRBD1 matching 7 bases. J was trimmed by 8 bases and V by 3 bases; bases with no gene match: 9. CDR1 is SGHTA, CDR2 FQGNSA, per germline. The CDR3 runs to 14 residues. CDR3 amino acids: CASSFIGTDGGYTF. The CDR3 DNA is TGTGCCAGCAGCTTTATTGGGACAGATGGCGGCTACACCTTC.

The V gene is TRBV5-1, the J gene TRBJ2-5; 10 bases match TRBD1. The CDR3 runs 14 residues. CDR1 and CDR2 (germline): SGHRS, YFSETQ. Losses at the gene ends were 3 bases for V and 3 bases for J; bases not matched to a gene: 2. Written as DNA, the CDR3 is TGCGCCAGCAGCTCCGGGACAGGGGAAGAGACCCAGTACTTC. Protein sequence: CASSSGTGEETQYF.

CDR3 residues: CASSQDSNTDTQYF. CDR3 coding DNA: TGTGCCAGCAGCCAGGACTCGAACACAGATACGCAGTATTTT. The V call is TRBV4-2, the J call TRBJ2-3; weak D call: TRBD2 (5 bases). The CDR3 sequence is 14 residues long. The germline CDR1 and CDR2 sequences are LGHNA and YNFKEQ. V lost 3 bases, J lost 2 bases, and 9 bases lay in between.

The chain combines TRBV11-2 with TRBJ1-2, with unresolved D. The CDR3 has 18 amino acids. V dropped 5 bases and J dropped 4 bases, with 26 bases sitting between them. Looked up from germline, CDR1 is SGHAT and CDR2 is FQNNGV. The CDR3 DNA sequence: TGTGCCAGCAGCACATATAGTGCAGGAAAATTTACGGGCTATGGCTACACCTTC. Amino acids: CASSTYSAGKFTGYGYTF.

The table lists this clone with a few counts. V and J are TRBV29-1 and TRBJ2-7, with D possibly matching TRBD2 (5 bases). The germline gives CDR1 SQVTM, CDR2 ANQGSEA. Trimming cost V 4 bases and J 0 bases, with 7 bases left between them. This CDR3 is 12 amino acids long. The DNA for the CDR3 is TGCAGCGTTGTCCGGGACTCCTACGAGCAGTACTTC. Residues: CSVVRDSYEQYF.

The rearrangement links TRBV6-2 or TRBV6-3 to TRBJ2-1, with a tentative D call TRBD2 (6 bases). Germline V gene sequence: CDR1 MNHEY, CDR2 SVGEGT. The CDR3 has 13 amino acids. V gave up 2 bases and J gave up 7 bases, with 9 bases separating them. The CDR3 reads CASSYGGLNEQFF. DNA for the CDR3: TGTGCCAGCAGTTACGGGGGGTTAAATGAGCAGTTCTTC.

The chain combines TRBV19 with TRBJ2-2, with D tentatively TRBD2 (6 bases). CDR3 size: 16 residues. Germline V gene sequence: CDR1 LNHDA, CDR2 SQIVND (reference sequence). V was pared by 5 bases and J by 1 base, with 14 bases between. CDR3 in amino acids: CASSPRGRENTGELFF. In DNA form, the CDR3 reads TGTGCCAGTAGTCCTCGTGGGCGGGAGAACACCGGGGAGCTGTTTTTT.

CDR3 region: CASSYGGQVTEAFF. The CDR3 DNA follows: TGTGCCAGCAGTTACGGGGGACAGGTCACTGAAGCTTTCTTT. V gene TRBV6-2 or TRBV6-3 combines with J gene TRBJ1-1; 8 bases line up with TRBD1. Germline values: CDR1 MNHEY, CDR2 SVGEGT. Trimming at V came to 2 bases and at J to 4 bases, leaving 3 bases not matched to a gene. This CDR3 comprises 14 residues.

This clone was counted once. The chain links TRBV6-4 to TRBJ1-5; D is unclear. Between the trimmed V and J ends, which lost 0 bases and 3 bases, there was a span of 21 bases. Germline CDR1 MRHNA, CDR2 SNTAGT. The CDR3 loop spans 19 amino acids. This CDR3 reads CASSDSRSCEEVYNQPQHF. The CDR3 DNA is TGTGCCAGCAGTGACTCGAGATCTTGTGAGGAGGTGTACAATCAGCCCCAGCATTTT.

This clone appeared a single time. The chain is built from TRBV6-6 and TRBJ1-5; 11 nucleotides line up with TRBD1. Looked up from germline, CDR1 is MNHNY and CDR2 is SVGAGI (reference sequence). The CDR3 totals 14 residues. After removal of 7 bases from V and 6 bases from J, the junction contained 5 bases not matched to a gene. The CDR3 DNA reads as TGTGCCAGCACCGGACAGGGGGCGGCTCAGCCCCAGCATTTT. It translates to CASTGQGAAQPQHF.